The 32 T cell receptor beta chains in this list originate from one sample, sequenced in a study of blood T cells in healthy people across ages. Together with a sample-barcoded 5' primer, a J-beta primer mix was included in a second PCR lasting roughly 7 to 11 cycles. TCRdb itself ran the 5' RACE reads through MiXCR, one entry per CDR3 protein. In the table there are 550,000 to 700,000 distinct CDR3 sequences, approximately 27% of which are singletons. Sequenced: blood. These receptors originate from a woman in her seventies in good health.

The chain has TRBV20-1 and TRBJ2-7; 9 bases line up with TRBD2. CDR3 length: 13 residues. V lost 6 bases and J lost 0; bases outside the gene matches: 3. The germline V gene has CDR1 DFQATT and CDR2 SNEGSKA (reference sequence). CDR3 nucleotide sequence: TGCAGTGCGTATAGCGGGGGCTCCTACGAGCAGTACTTC. Amino acids: CSAYSGGSYEQYF.

The CDR3 protein is CSVEEGYGEKLFF. The CDR3 coding sequence is TGCAGCGTTGAAGAAGGTTACGGTGAAAAACTGTTTTTT. The genes are TRBV29-1 and TRBJ1-4; D is ambiguous. Germline V gene data show CDR1 as SQVTM and CDR2 as ANQGSEA. V was pared by 0 bases and J by 7 bases, with 9 bases between. This CDR3 is built from 13 residues.

This chain links TRBV18 with TRBJ2-5; 14 bases are a match to TRBD2. The J call is uncertain, as TRBJ2-1 better fits the DNA end. CDR1 and CDR2 (germline): KGHSH, LQKENI. This CDR3 comprises 15 residues. The CDR3 sequence: CASPLTSGGAVEQFF. The CDR3 nucleotides read TGTGCCAGCCCCCTGACTAGCGGGGGGGCCGTTGAGCAGTTCTTC.

As for this clonotype: The final CDR3 position lacks the conserved phenylalanine or tryptophan, pointing to a likely read error. This chain connects TRBV29-1 to TRBJ2-3; D is undetermined. Germline V lookup: CDR1 SQVTM, CDR2 ANQGSEA. The CDR3 is 14 residues long. V was cut by 8 bases and J by 0 bases, with 15 bases left in between. CDR3 region: CSSSPFSSTDTQYL. In DNA, the CDR3 is TGCAGCTCGAGTCCTTTCTCTAGCACAGATACGCAGTATTTA.

The J gene is TRBJ2-1, the V gene TRBV7-6; 8 bases fit TRBD2. Germline CDR1 SGHVS, CDR2 FNYEAQ. The CDR3 spans 16 residues. The V and J ends lost 4 bases and 6 bases, in that order; junction bases with no gene match: 11. CDR3: CASSSSTSGSINEQFF. CDR3 in DNA: TGTGCCAGCAGCTCGAGTACTAGCGGATCGATCAATGAGCAGTTCTTC.

This clonotype occurred a few times. V and J are TRBV20-1 and TRBJ2-3; 8 nucleotides align to TRBD2. With 5 bases clipped from V and 4 bases from J, the junction kept 8 bases outside the gene matches. The germline gives CDR1 DFQATT, CDR2 SNEGSKA (reference sequence). The CDR3 covers 14 residues. Here the CDR3 DNA reads TGCAGTGCTCCCCCCGGGGGGGCGGCAGATACGCAGTATTTT. Translating gives CSAPPGGAADTQYF.

V and J are TRBV7-2 and TRBJ1-3; D is possibly TRBD1 (5 bases). V lost 7 bases, J lost 0 bases, and 16 bases lay in between. Germline-derived CDR1 and CDR2 are SGHTA and FQGNSA. There are 16 residues in the CDR3. DNA for the CDR3: TGTGCCAGCACCTCTCAGGGAGAGCTCTCTGGAAACACCATATATTTT. It translates to CASTSQGELSGNTIYF.

CDR3 residues: CASSFLVNEKLFF. The DNA for the CDR3 is TGTGCCAGCAGTTTTCTGGTTAATGAAAAACTGTTTTTT. The rearrangement uses TRBV12-3 or TRBV12-4 and TRBJ1-4; D unclear. The CDR3 contains 13 residues. V shed 3 bases and J shed 4 bases, with 6 bases lying between them.

In its sample, this clonotype was seen a few times. The chain recombines TRBV2 with TRBJ2-5, with D perhaps being TRBD1 or TRBD2 (5 bases each). This CDR3 is 14 amino acids long. V lost 3 bases and J lost 3, with 11 bases in between. Germline V gene sequence: CDR1 SNHLY, CDR2 FYNNEI. The CDR3 is CASSDGTTEETQYF. Here the CDR3 DNA reads TGTGCCAGCAGTGACGGGACGACGGAAGAGACCCAGTACTTC.

The rearrangement links TRBV7-2 to TRBJ2-5, with TRBD1 matching 8 bases. This CDR3 has 14 amino acids. Germline loops: CDR1 SGHTA, CDR2 FQGNSA. V gave up 5 bases and J gave up 5 bases; unmatched junction bases: 7. The chain's CDR3 is CASSTQGVVETQYF. For the CDR3, the DNA is TGTGCCAGCAGCACACAGGGGGTGGTGGAGACCCAGTACTTC.

As regards this clonotype: The junction departs from the called germline gene at one end, perhaps through a read error. CDR3 nucleotides: TGTGCCAGCCCCCCTGTTGAGGGGGCCTACAATGAGCAGCTCTTC. Translation: CASPPVEGAYNEQLF. This chain joins TRBV25-1 and TRBJ2-1; 7 bases map to TRBD1. Germline CDR1 reads MGHDK; CDR2 reads SYGVNS. This CDR3 has 15 amino acids.

This clonotype was recorded only once. The chain uses TRBV7-9 and TRBJ2-7, with D uncertain. CDR3 length: 14 residues. Trimming removed 1 base from V and 2 bases from J, with 9 bases in between. CDR1 SEHNR and CDR2 FQNEAQ come from the germline V gene (reference sequence). Here the CDR3 reads CASSLDLTTYEQYF. The CDR3 DNA is TGTGCCAGCAGCTTAGACTTAACTACCTACGAGCAGTACTTC.

This clonotype was seen many times. This chain connects TRBV7-2 to TRBJ1-5, with 7 bases lining up with TRBD1. CDR3 length equals 16 residues. The germline V gene encodes CDR1 SGHTA and CDR2 FQGNSA. J was trimmed by 6 bases and V by 5 bases; bases with no gene match: 13. The CDR3 DNA reads as TGTGCCAGCAGCCTTAGTGTAGGGGGCTCGGGTCAGCCCCAGCATTTT. Its protein product is CASSLSVGGSGQPQHF.

This rearrangement joins TRBV11-3 to TRBJ2-3; 16 bases line up with TRBD2. The CDR3 consists of 18 residues. The junction had 6 bases not matched to a gene; V was cut back by 3 bases and J by 3 bases. Germline CDR1 is SGHNT and CDR2 is YENEEA. CDR3 coding DNA: TGTGCCAGCAGCTTCCGTGGGACTAGCGGGGGGGCGACAGATACGCAGTATTTT. Residues: CASSFRGTSGGATDTQYF. The full variable domain, rest sourced from reference TRBV11-3 and TRBJ2-3, is EAGVVQSPRYKIIEKKQPVAFWCNPISGHNTLYWYLQNLGQGPELLIRYENEEAVDDSQLPKDRFSAERLKGVDSTLKIQPAELGDSAVYLCASSFRGTSGGATDTQYFGPGTRLTVL.

Worth noting for this clonotype: The junction does not match germline at one end; this may be a read error. The rearrangement joins TRBV3-1 to TRBJ2-1; 13 nucleotides agree with TRBD2. Germline V gene data show CDR1 as LGHDT and CDR2 as YNNKEL (reference sequence). This CDR3 has 16 amino acids. The DNA for the CDR3 is TGTGCCAGCAGCCAGGCACTAGCGGGGGGGCGAAATGAGCGGTTCTTC. This encodes CASSQALAGGRNERFF.

The chain's CDR3 is CASRFRGENSNQPQHF. The CDR3 DNA reads as TGTGCCAGCAGGTTCCGGGGAGAGAATAGCAATCAGCCCCAGCATTTT. The chain is built from TRBV7-2 and TRBJ1-5; no reliable D call. Germline CDR1 and CDR2: SGHTA and FQGNSA. The CDR3 is made up of 16 amino acids. Trimming took off 6 bases at V and 0 bases at J, with 15 bases between the two ends.

This chain connects TRBV5-1 to TRBJ2-1, with 8 bases matching TRBD1. TRBJ2-7 explains the end of the DNA better; the J call may be wrong. Per germline, CDR1 SGHRS and CDR2 YFSETQ. This CDR3 contains 13 residues. CDR3 in DNA: TGCGCCAGCAGCTGGGACAGGAGGGACGAGCAGTACTTC. Its translation: CASSWDRRDEQYF.

This clonotype came up a few times. This chain connects TRBV15 to TRBJ2-7; the D gene could be TRBD1 or TRBD2 (5 bases each). Trimming took 0 bases from V and 2 from J, leaving 11 bases between them. Germline V gene lookup returns CDR1 LNHNV and CDR2 YYDKDF (reference sequence). The CDR3 is made up of 15 amino acids. The CDR3 sequence: CATSRDQGATYEQYF. For the CDR3, the DNA is TGTGCCACCAGCAGAGATCAGGGAGCGACCTACGAGCAGTACTTC.

This clonotype has a handful of counts. The rearrangement joins TRBV5-4 to TRBJ2-2; TRBD2 matches at 8 bases. V trimming: 0 bases; J trimming: 4 bases; junction bases outside the gene matches: 5. The length of the CDR3 is 16 residues. Germline CDR1 reads SGHNT; CDR2 reads YYREEE (reference sequence). In DNA form, the CDR3 reads TGTGCCAGCAGCTTGGCAGCGGGGGATTTCACCGGGGAGCTGTTTTTT. Translating it yields CASSLAAGDFTGELFF. Full variable domain (missing parts from reference TRBV5-4 and TRBJ2-2): ETGVTQSPTHLIKTRGQQVTLRCSSQSGHNTVSWYQQALGQGPQFIFQYYREEENGRGNFPPRFSGLQFPNYSSELNVNALELDDSALYLCASSLAAGDFTGELFFGEGSRLTVL.

This clonotype turned up a few times. The chain is built from TRBV7-2 and TRBJ1-1, with D unresolved. The CDR3 covers 14 residues. The V gene lost 5 bases and the J gene lost 3 bases, with 13 bases spanning the gap. Germline V lookup: CDR1 SGHTA, CDR2 FQGNSA. The CDR3 DNA is TGTGCCAGCAGCCCTCAGGTCGCGGACACTGAAGCTTTCTTT. It is translated as CASSPQVADTEAFF.

CDR3 protein: CASSSRTGNSPLHF. For the CDR3, the DNA is TGTGCCAGCAGCTCAAGGACAGGGAATTCACCCCTCCACTTT. The rearrangement links TRBV7-2 to TRBJ1-6, with 8 nucleotides matching TRBD1. The CDR3 extends over 14 amino acids. Germline CDR1 and CDR2: SGHTA and FQGNSA. V shed 4 bases, J shed 7 bases, and the junction held 3 bases outside the gene matches. Filled out from reference TRBV7-2 and TRBJ1-6, the complete variable domain reads GAGVSQSPSNKVTEKGKDVELRCDPISGHTALYWYRQSLGQGLEFLIYFQGNSAPDKSGLPSDRFSAERTGGSVSTLTIQRTQQEDSAVYLCASSSRTGNSPLHFGNGTRLTVT.

The J gene is TRBJ2-1, the V gene TRBV20-1; TRBD2 aligns across 10 bases. The CDR3 length is 15 residues. The trim removed 2 bases at V and 4 bases at J, leaving 5 bases unmatched. Germline CDR1 is DFQATT and CDR2 is SNEGSKA (reference sequence). The CDR3 DNA reads as TGCAGTGCTAGATTCGCTAGCGGGGGTTACAATGAGCAGTTCTTC. This encodes CSARFASGGYNEQFF.

About this clonotype: The germline gene is not matched at one end of the junction; a read error may be the cause. V is TRBV12-5 and J is TRBJ2-5, with no clear D. The CDR3 covers 12 residues. Germline CDR1 and CDR2: LGHNT and FRNRAP. CDR3 sequence reads: CASGFITDELFF. The CDR3 DNA follows: TGTGCTAGTGGTTTTATAACCGATGAGCTGTTCTTC. The variable domain in full, with the rest retrieved from reference TRBV12-5 and TRBJ2-5, is DARVTQTPRHKVTEMGQEVTMRCQPILGHNTVFWYRQTMMQGLELLAYFRNRAPLDDSGMPKDRFSAEMPDATLATLKIQPSEPRDSAVYFCASGFITDELFFGPGTRLLVL.

V usage is TRBV27 and J usage is TRBJ1-1, with a tentative D call TRBD1 (5 bases). Per germline, CDR1 MNHEY and CDR2 SMNVEV (reference sequence). Trimming shortened V by 4 bases and J by 5 bases, and 14 bases separated the two germline ends. The CDR3 totals 14 residues. The CDR3 here is CASSSAPSGTEAFF. The CDR3 DNA is TGTGCCAGCAGTTCAGCCCCTTCAGGGACTGAAGCTTTCTTT.

This chain uses TRBV20-1 with TRBJ1-2, with 10 bases matching TRBD1. CDR3 length: 14 residues. Germline CDR1 is DFQATT and CDR2 is SNEGSKA (reference sequence). V dropped 0 bases and J dropped 4; count of bases not matched to a gene: 2. The DNA of the CDR3 is TGCAGTGCTAGAGAGGGACAGGGGCCCTATGGCTACACCTTC. This encodes CSAREGQGPYGYTF.

The gene calls are TRBV4-3 and TRBJ1-4; 8 positions match TRBD1. The CDR3 totals 17 residues. Germline CDR1 reads LGHNA; CDR2 reads YSLEER. With V trimmed by 4 bases and J by 8 bases, 15 bases remained unmatched. The CDR3 reads CASSRRLTQGAGEKLFF. In nucleotides, the CDR3 is TGCGCCAGCAGCCGCAGACTTACGCAGGGGGCTGGCGAAAAACTGTTTTTT.

This clonotype was recorded a few times. The genes are TRBV7-9 and TRBJ2-5; D is unresolved. V dropped 5 bases and J dropped 11 bases, with 18 bases sitting between them. The germline CDR1 and CDR2 sequences are SEHNR and FQNEAQ (reference sequence). This CDR3 comprises 13 residues. CDR3 sequence (DNA): TGTGCCAGCAGCGTCTCCCAAAACGGAGAGCAGTACTTC. Translated: CASSVSQNGEQYF.

A word on this clonotype: A much larger clone sits a single nucleotide away, making a read error possible. The rearrangement links TRBV20-1 to TRBJ1-2; D is uncertain. The CDR3 runs to 14 residues. Germline values: CDR1 DFQATT, CDR2 SNEGSKA (reference sequence). CDR3: CRARVSFGILGYTF. DNA for the CDR3: TGCAGGGCTAGAGTGAGCTTTGGCATCTTGGGCTACACCTTC.

This clonotype has just a few counts. The rearrangement joins TRBV7-2 to TRBJ1-6; the D is unclear. The CDR3 is 11 residues long. V shed 5 bases and J shed 16 bases, with 12 bases lying between them. Per the germline V gene, CDR1 is SGHTA and CDR2 is FQGNSA. The CDR3 coding sequence is TGTGCCAGCAGCCTCCGCTCAATACTCCACTTT. Amino acids: CASSLRSILHF.

The rearrangement uses TRBV20-1 and TRBJ1-1, with D uncertain. From germline, CDR1 is DFQATT and CDR2 SNEGSKA (reference sequence). The V end was cut by 4 bases, the J end by 7 bases, with 16 bases between. The CDR3 runs 13 residues. Here the CDR3 reads CSATIGRYGEAFF. DNA of the CDR3: TGCAGTGCTACGATCGGACGGTACGGTGAAGCTTTCTTT.

Only a few counts were recorded for this clonotype. The V and J genes are TRBV7-6 and TRBJ2-5; D unclear. The V gene lost 3 bases and the J gene lost 7 bases, with 9 bases spanning the gap. This CDR3 region has 12 residues. Germline assignment: CDR1 SGHVS and CDR2 FNYEAQ. The CDR3: CASSFDGGTQYF. The CDR3, as DNA: TGTGCCAGCAGCTTCGATGGCGGGACCCAGTACTTC.

The chain is built from TRBV7-2 and TRBJ2-2, with D perhaps being TRBD1 or TRBD2 (6 bases each). The germline V gene has CDR1 SGHTA and CDR2 FQGNSA. V lost 2 bases and J 2 bases, leaving 12 bases between the germline ends. The length of the CDR3 is 16 residues. The chain's CDR3 is CASSLRGDYNTGELFF. The CDR3 DNA sequence: TGTGCCAGCAGCTTAAGGGGGGATTATAACACCGGGGAGCTGTTTTTT.